This TCR beta chain was identified in a study of blood T cell repertoires in COVID-19. Trimming cost V 3 bases and J 3 bases, with 6 bases left between them. From germline, CDR1 is SGHTA and CDR2 FQGTGA. The CDR3 totals 13 residues. Some clones are missing from TCRdb's copy, which holds only in-frame ones; the method was immunoSEQ multiplex PCR. The table lists 100,000 to 150,000 clones, 81% of them singletons. Sequencing input: peripheral blood. This receptor was identified in a man under 40 with COVID-19, enrolled during active disease. The chain links TRBV7-3 to TRBJ2-1; D call uncertain. The CDR3 is CASSLSLYNEQFF. In nucleotides, the CDR3 is TGTGCCAGCAGCTTGAGCCTCTACAATGAGCAGTTCTTC.